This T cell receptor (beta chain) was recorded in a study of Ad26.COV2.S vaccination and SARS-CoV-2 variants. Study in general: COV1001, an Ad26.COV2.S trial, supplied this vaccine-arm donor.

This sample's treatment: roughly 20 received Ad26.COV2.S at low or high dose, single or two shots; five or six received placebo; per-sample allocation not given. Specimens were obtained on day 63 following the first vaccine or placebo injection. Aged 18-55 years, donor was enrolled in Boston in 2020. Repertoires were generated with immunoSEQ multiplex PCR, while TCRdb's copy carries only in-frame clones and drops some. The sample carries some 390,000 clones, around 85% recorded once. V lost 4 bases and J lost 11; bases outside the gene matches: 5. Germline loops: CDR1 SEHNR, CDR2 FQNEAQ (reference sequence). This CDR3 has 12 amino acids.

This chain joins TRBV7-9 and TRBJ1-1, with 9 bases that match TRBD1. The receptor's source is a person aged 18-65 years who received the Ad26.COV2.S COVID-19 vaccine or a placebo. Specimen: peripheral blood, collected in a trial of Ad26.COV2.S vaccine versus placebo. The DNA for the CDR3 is TGTGCCAGCAGCTCAGAACAGGGGGCGGCTTTCTTT. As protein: CASSSEQGAAFF.